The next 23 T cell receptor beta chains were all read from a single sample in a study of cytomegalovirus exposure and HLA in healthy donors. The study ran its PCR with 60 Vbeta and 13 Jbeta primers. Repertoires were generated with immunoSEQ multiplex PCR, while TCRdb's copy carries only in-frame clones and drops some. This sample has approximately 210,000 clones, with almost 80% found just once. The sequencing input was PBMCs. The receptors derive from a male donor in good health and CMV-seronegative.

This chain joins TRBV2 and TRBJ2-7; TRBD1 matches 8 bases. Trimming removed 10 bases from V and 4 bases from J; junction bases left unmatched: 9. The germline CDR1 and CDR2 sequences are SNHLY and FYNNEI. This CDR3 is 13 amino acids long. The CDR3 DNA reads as TGTGCCACTGCCGGACAGGGTGTTTACGAGCAGTACTTC. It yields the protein CATAGQGVYEQYF.

DNA for the CDR3: TGTGCCAGCAGTTACTCCGCAGGGACTGAAGCTTTCTTT. Amino acids: CASSYSAGTEAFF. The V call is TRBV6-5, the J call TRBJ1-1; tentatively, D is TRBD1 (5 bases). The CDR3 sequence is 13 residues long. Germline-derived CDR1 and CDR2 are MNHEY and SVGAGI. V was clipped by 0 bases and J by 5 bases, with 7 bases between them.

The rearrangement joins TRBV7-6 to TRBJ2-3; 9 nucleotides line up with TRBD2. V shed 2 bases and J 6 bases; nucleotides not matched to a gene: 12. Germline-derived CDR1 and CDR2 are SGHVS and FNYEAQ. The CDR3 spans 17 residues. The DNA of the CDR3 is TGTGCCAGCAGCTTACCCCTAGGGGCGGGGGGGTCGGATACGCAGTATTTT. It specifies CASSLPLGAGGSDTQYF.

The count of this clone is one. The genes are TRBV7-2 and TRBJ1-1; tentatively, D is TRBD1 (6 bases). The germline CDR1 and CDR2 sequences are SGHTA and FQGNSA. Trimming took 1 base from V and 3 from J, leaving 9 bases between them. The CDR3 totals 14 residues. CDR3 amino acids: CASSLDQGYTEAFF. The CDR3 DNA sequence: TGTGCCAGCAGCTTAGACCAGGGGTACACTGAAGCTTTCTTT.

The CDR3 here is CASSPPWGLQPQHF. In DNA form, the CDR3 reads TGTGCCAGCAGCCCACCCTGGGGGCTTCAGCCCCAGCATTTT. The V and J genes are TRBV9 and TRBJ1-5; possibly TRBD1 for D (6 bases). The V gene's germline CDR1 is SGDLS and CDR2 YYNGEE. The ends were cut back, 4 bases at V and 6 bases at J, with 14 bases in the middle. The CDR3 sequence is 14 residues long.

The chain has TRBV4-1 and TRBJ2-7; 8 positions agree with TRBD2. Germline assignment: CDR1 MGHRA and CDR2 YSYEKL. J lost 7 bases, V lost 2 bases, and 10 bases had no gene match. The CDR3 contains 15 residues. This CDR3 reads CASSQPGLGGREQYF. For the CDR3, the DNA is TGCGCCAGCAGCCAACCGGGACTAGGGGGTAGGGAGCAGTACTTC.

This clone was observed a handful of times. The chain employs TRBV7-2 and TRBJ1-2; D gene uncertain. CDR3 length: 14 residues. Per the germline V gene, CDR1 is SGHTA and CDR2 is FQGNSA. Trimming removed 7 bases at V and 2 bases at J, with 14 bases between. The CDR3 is CASNPEAGNYGYTF. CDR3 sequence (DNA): TGTGCCAGCAACCCCGAGGCGGGGAACTATGGCTACACCTTC.

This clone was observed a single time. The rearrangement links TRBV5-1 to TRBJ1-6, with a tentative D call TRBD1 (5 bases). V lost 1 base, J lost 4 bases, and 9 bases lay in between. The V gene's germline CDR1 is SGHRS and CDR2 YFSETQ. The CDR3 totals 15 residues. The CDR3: CASSLREGYNSPLHF. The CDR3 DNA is TGCGCCAGCAGCTTGAGGGAGGGGTATAATTCACCCCTCCACTTT.

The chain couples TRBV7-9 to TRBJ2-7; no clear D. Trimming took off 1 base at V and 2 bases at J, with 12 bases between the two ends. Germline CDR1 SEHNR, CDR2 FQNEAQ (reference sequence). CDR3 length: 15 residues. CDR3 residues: CASSLVGPFPYEQYF. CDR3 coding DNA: TGTGCCAGCAGCTTAGTTGGGCCCTTTCCCTACGAGCAGTACTTC.

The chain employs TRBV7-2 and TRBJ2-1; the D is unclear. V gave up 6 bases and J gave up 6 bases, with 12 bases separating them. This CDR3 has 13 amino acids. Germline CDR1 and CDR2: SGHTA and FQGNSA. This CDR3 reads CASSFDKPNEQFF. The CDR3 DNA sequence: TGTGCCAGCAGTTTTGACAAGCCCAATGAGCAGTTCTTC.

CDR3 DNA sequence: TGTGCCAGCTCCCGGGTCCTAAGCTCTGGGGCCAACGTCCTGACTTTC. Protein product: CASSRVLSSGANVLTF. The chain carries TRBV18 and TRBJ2-6; no clear D. This CDR3 is built from 16 residues. The V and J ends lost 6 bases and 0 bases respectively, with 12 bases between them. Germline assignment: CDR1 KGHSH and CDR2 LQKENI.

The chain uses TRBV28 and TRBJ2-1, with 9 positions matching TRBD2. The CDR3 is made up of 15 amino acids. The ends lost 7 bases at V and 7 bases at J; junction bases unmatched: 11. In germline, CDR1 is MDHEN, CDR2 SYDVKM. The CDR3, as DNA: TGTGCCAGCACCTGGGGTGCGGGAGGGATTAATGAGCAGTTCTTC. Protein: CASTWGAGGINEQFF.

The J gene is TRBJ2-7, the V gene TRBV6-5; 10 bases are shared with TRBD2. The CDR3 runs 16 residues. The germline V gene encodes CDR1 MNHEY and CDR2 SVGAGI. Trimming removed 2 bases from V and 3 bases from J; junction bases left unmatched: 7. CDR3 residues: CASSYGSSGSGYEQYF. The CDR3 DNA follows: TGTGCCAGCAGTTACGGGTCTAGCGGGAGTGGCTACGAGCAGTACTTC.

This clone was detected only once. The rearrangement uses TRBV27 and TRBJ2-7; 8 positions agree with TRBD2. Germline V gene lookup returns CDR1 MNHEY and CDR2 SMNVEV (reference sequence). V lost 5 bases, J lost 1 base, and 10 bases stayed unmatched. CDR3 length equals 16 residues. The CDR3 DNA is TGTGCCAGCAGTCGACCACGTACGGGAGGGTCCTACGAGCAGTACTTC. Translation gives CASSRPRTGGSYEQYF.

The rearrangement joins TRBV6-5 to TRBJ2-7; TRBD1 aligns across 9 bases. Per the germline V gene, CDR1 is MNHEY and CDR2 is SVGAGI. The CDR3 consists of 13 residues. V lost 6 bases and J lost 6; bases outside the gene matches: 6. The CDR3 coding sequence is TGTGCCAGCAGACAGGGGGCGAAACGCGAGCAGTACTTC. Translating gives CASRQGAKREQYF.

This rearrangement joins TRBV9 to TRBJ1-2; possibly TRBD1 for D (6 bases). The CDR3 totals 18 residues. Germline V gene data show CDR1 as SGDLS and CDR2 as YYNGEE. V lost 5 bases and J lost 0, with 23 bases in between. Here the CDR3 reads CASRAAPTGKFPNYGYTF. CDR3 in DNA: TGTGCCAGCAGAGCGGCCCCCACAGGGAAATTCCCTAACTATGGCTACACCTTC. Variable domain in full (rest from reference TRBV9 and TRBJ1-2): DSGVTQTPKHLITATGQRVTLRCSPRSGDLSVYWYQQSLDQGLQFLIQYYNGEERAKGNILERFSAQQFPDLHSELNLSSLELGDSALYFCASRAAPTGKFPNYGYTFGSGTRLTVV.

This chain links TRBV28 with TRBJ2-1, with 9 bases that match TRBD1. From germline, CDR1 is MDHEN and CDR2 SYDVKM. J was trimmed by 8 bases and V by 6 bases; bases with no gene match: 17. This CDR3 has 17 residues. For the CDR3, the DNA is TGTGCCAGCAGACGGACCGGGACAGGGCCGGGACGGGATGAGCAGTTCTTC. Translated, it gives CASRRTGTGPGRDEQFF. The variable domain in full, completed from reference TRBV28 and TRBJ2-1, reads DVKVTQSSRYLVKRTGEKVFLECVQDMDHENMFWYRQDPGLGLRLIYFSYDVKMKEKGDIPEGYSVSREKKERFSLILESASTNQTSMYLCASRRTGTGPGRDEQFFGPGTRLTVL.

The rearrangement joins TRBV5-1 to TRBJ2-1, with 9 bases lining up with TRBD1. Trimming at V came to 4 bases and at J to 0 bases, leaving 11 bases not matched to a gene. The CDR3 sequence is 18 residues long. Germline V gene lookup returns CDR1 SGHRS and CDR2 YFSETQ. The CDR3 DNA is TGCGCCAGCAGCGCGGGACAGGGTCACTCAAGCTCCTACAATGAGCAGTTCTTC. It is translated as CASSAGQGHSSSYNEQFF.

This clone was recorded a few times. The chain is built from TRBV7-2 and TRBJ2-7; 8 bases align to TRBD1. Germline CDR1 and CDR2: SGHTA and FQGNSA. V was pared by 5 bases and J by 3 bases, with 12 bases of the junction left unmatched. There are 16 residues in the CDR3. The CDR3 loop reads CASSPEPDRVDYEQYF. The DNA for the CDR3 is TGTGCCAGCAGCCCTGAGCCGGACAGGGTTGACTACGAGCAGTACTTC. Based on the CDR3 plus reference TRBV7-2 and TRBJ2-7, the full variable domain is GAGVSQSPSNKVTEKGKDVELRCDPISGHTALYWYRQSLGQGLEFLIYFQGNSAPDKSGLPSDRFSAERTGGSVSTLTIQRTQQEDSAVYLCASSPEPDRVDYEQYFGPGTRLTVT.

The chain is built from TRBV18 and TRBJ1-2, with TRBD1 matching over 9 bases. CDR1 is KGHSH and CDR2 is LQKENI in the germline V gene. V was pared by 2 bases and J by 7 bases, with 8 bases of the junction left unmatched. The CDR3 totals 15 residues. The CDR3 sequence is CASSPSQGAAGGYTF. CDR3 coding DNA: TGTGCCAGCTCACCATCACAGGGGGCGGCAGGTGGCTACACCTTC.

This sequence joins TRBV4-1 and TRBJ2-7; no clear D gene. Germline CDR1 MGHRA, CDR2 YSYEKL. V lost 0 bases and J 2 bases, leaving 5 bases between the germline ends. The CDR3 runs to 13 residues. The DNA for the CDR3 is TGCGCCAGCAGCCAAGATCGGGCCTACGAGCAGTACTTC. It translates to CASSQDRAYEQYF.

CDR3 nucleotide sequence: TGTGCCAGCAGCCCCATGGGGACTCCCGAGACCCAGTACTTC. Translation: CASSPMGTPETQYF. The chain is built from TRBV7-9 and TRBJ2-5; TRBD2 is a possible D gene (6 bases). Germline values: CDR1 SEHNR, CDR2 FQNEAQ (reference sequence). The CDR3 is 14 amino acids. The ends were cut back, 5 bases at V and 5 bases at J, with 15 bases in the middle.

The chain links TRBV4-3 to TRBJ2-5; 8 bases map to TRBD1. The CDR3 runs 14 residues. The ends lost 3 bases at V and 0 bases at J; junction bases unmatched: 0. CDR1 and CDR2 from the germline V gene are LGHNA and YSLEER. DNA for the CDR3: TGCGCCAGCAGCCAGGGACAGGACCAAGAGACCCAGTACTTC. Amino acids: CASSQGQDQETQYF.